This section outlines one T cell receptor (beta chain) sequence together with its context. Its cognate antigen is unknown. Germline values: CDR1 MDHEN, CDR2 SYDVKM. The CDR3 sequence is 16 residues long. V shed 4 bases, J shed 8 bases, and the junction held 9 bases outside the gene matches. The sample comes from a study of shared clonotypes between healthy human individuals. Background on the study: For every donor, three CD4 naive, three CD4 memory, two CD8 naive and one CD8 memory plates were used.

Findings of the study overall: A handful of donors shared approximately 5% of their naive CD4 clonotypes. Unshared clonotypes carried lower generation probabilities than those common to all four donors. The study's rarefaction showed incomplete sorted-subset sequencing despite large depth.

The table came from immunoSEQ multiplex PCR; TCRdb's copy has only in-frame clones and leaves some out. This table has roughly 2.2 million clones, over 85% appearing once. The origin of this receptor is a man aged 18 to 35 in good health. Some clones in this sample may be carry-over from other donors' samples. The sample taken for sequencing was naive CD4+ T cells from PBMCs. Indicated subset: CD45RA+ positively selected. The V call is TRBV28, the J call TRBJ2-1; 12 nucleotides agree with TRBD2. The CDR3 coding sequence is TGTGCCAGCAGTTGGGGGTGGACTAGCGGGACTTATGAGCAGTTCTTC. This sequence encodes CASSWGWTSGTYEQFF.